One sample yielded the 26 T cell receptor beta chains listed below, sequenced in a study of T-cell reconstitution after alpha-beta-depleted transplantation in children. Unique molecular identifiers were used to barcode this TCRbeta library. A single record per CDR3 protein comes from TCRdb applying MiXCR to the PCR reads. The table records roughly 400,000 distinct CDR3 sequences, roughly 43% of them present only once. The starting material was PBMCs, obtained before TCRalphabeta/CD19-depleted stem cell transplant. The receptors here all came from a girl aged 2-10 years with aplastic anemia, due to receive a stem cell transplant.

The V gene is TRBV7-9, the J gene TRBJ2-3, with a tentative D call TRBD2 (5 bases). Per the germline V gene, CDR1 is SEHNR and CDR2 is FQNEAQ (reference sequence). The CDR3 is 17 amino acids. V lost 2 bases to trimming and J lost 4 bases, with 19 bases between them. The CDR3 sequence: CASSLPFEGATPDTQYF. DNA for the CDR3: TGTGCCAGCAGCTTACCCTTTGAGGGAGCCACGCCAGATACGCAGTATTTT. Based on the CDR3 plus reference TRBV7-9 and TRBJ2-3, the full variable domain is DTGVSQNPRHKITKRGQNVTFRCDPISEHNRLYWYRQTLGQGPEFLTYFQNEAQLEKSRLLSDRFSAERPKGSFSTLEIQRTEQGDSAMYLCASSLPFEGATPDTQYFGPGTRLTVL.

This clonotype showed up many times. The CDR3: CASSFQGLAVTYEQYF. Written as DNA, the CDR3 is TGTGCCAGCAGTTTCCAGGGACTAGCGGTGACCTACGAGCAGTACTTC. V and J are TRBV12-3 or TRBV12-4 and TRBJ2-7; 11 bases are a match to TRBD2. This CDR3 has 16 amino acids. V lost 3 bases and J lost 2; bases outside the gene matches: 6.

This clonotype was seen many times. The chain links TRBV5-1 to TRBJ1-1; D remains ambiguous. CDR3 length: 14 amino acids. Germline CDR1 reads SGHRS; CDR2 reads YFSETQ. V was clipped by 0 bases and J by 3 bases, with 9 bases between them. The CDR3 DNA follows: TGCGCCAGCAGCTTGGATCCCGGGGACACTGAAGCTTTCTTT. This gives the protein CASSLDPGDTEAFF.

This clonotype was observed at least ten times. The chain recombines TRBV7-8 with TRBJ2-1; D is unclear. There are 11 residues in the CDR3. The germline V and J ends were trimmed by 5 bases and 7 bases, with 6 bases remaining between them. The germline V gene has CDR1 SGHVS and CDR2 FQNEAQ. CDR3 in amino acids: CASSHSNEQFF. The DNA of the CDR3 is TGTGCCAGCAGCCACTCTAATGAGCAGTTCTTC. Full variable domain (rest looked up from reference TRBV7-8 and TRBJ2-1): GAGVSQSPRYKVAKRGQDVALRCDPISGHVSLFWYQQALGQGPEFLTYFQNEAQLDKSGLPSDRFFAERPEGSVSTLKIQRTQQEDSAVYLCASSHSNEQFFGPGTRLTVL.

The rearrangement joins TRBV4-2 to TRBJ2-7; the D gene could be TRBD1 or TRBD2 (5 bases each). The CDR3 covers 15 residues. The V gene lost 0 bases and the J gene lost 3 bases, with 12 bases spanning the gap. CDR1 and CDR2 (germline): LGHNA, YNFKEQ. The CDR3 here is CASSQDSGTYYEQYF. The DNA of the CDR3 is TGTGCCAGCAGCCAAGATTCCGGGACCTACTACGAGCAGTACTTC.

This clonotype was recorded at least ten times. CDR3 loop: CASSSGTSEYNEQFF. CDR3 nucleotide sequence: TGCGCCAGCAGCTCAGGGACTAGCGAGTACAATGAGCAGTTCTTC. The chain links TRBV5-1 to TRBJ2-1, with 10 bases that match TRBD2. The germline CDR1 and CDR2 sequences are SGHRS and YFSETQ. The V gene end was trimmed by 3 bases and the J gene end by 4 bases; junction bases not matched to a gene: 4. This CDR3 is 15 amino acids long.

This clonotype occurred many times. J is TRBJ1-5 and V is TRBV5-8; D is perhaps TRBD1 (6 bases). This CDR3 is built from 15 residues. Germline V lookup: CDR1 SGHTS, CDR2 YDEGEE. V shed 4 bases and J shed 2 bases, with 13 bases lying between them. CDR3 region: CASSPWGPGNQPQHF. The CDR3 DNA sequence: TGTGCCAGCAGCCCGTGGGGGCCGGGCAATCAGCCCCAGCATTTT.

The CDR3 is CSARDPRAPNTDTQYF. The CDR3 DNA sequence: TGCAGTGCTAGAGATCCCAGGGCCCCCAACACAGATACGCAGTATTTT. The V and J genes are TRBV20-1 and TRBJ2-3; TRBD1 is a possible D gene (5 bases). The V end lost 0 bases, the J end lost 2 bases, and 15 bases lay between the germline ends. CDR1 and CDR2 (germline): DFQATT, SNEGSKA (reference sequence). The CDR3 has 16 amino acids.

This clonotype was seen at least ten times. This chain uses TRBV20-1 with TRBJ2-7; 11 nucleotides agree with TRBD2. CDR1 DFQATT and CDR2 SNEGSKA come from the germline V gene (reference sequence). The CDR3 contains 17 residues. The ends lost 0 bases at V and 0 bases at J; junction bases unmatched: 7. The CDR3 region has the DNA TGCAGTGCTAGAGAGGAACTAGCGGGAGTCCCCTCCTACGAGCAGTACTTC. Translating gives CSAREELAGVPSYEQYF.

This chain connects TRBV11-1 to TRBJ2-6, with 9 bases identical to TRBD1. The CDR3 totals 19 residues. Germline V gene lookup returns CDR1 SGHAT and CDR2 FQDESV (reference sequence). V was clipped by 2 bases and J by 0 bases; unmatched bases: 8. The DNA of the CDR3 is TGTGCCAGCAGCTTACGTAGGGACAGGGCATCCTCTGGGGCCAACGTCCTGACTTTC. Its protein is CASSLRRDRASSGANVLTF.

In its sample, this clonotype was seen many times. The chain carries TRBV12-3 or TRBV12-4 and TRBJ2-5, with D perhaps matching TRBD2 (5 bases). Trimming shortened V by 9 bases and J by 7 bases, and 18 bases separated the two germline ends. This CDR3 region has 13 residues. The CDR3 sequence is CASRGAVRGTQYF. Written as DNA, the CDR3 is TGTGCCAGTAGAGGAGCGGTTCGCGGGACCCAGTACTTC.

This sequence joins TRBV4-2 and TRBJ2-3, with D tentatively TRBD2 (6 bases). The CDR3 covers 15 residues. Trimming pared 1 base from V and 2 bases from J, leaving 10 bases between. Germline V CDR1 and CDR2: LGHNA, YNFKEQ. The CDR3 spells CASSQVAGTTDTQYF. CDR3 DNA sequence: TGTGCCAGCAGCCAAGTGGCGGGGACCACAGATACGCAGTATTTT.

The sample holds one count of this clonotype. This sequence joins TRBV28 and TRBJ2-1; 9 positions agree with TRBD2. V gave up 4 bases and J gave up 0 bases; unmatched junction bases: 13. Germline loops: CDR1 MDHEN, CDR2 SYDVKM. This CDR3 has 19 amino acids. The CDR3 DNA reads as TGTGCCAGCAGTTCCCCTGGGCTAGCGGGATCGAGCTCCTACAATGAGCAGTTCTTC. This translates into CASSSPGLAGSSSYNEQFF.

CDR3 bases: TGTGCCAGCAGCTTAGCGGTGTCGGGTAACACCAACAATGAGCAGTTCTTC. Its translation: CASSLAVSGNTNNEQFF. The chain joins TRBV7-9 to TRBJ2-1, with no clear D. CDR3 length: 17 amino acids. V lost 0 bases and J 5 bases, leaving 17 bases between the germline ends. The germline V gene has CDR1 SEHNR and CDR2 FQNEAQ (reference sequence). Based on the CDR3 plus reference TRBV7-9 and TRBJ2-1, the full variable domain is DTGVSQNPRHKITKRGQNVTFRCDPISEHNRLYWYRQTLGQGPEFLTYFQNEAQLEKSRLLSDRFSAERPKGSFSTLEIQRTEQGDSAMYLCASSLAVSGNTNNEQFFGPGTRLTVL.

The chain employs TRBV20-1 and TRBJ1-6, with D tentatively TRBD1 (6 bases). The CDR3 has 14 amino acids. The germline V gene has CDR1 DFQATT and CDR2 SNEGSKA (reference sequence). Trimming shortened V by 1 base and J by 11 bases, and 15 bases separated the two germline ends. CDR3 sequence: CSARAEAGATPLHF. In DNA, the CDR3 is TGCAGTGCTAGAGCCGAAGCAGGGGCGACACCCCTCCACTTT.

The V call is TRBV6-1, the J call TRBJ2-1, with a weak D call TRBD2 (5 bases). V was pared by 2 bases and J by 4 bases, with 9 bases between. The CDR3 has 14 residues. Germline values: CDR1 MNHNS, CDR2 SASEGT. For the CDR3, the DNA is TGTGCCAGCAGTGAACTGGGAGAGTACAATGAGCAGTTCTTC. Amino acid sequence: CASSELGEYNEQFF.

The chain uses TRBV30 and TRBJ1-5; D might be TRBD1 (5 bases). Germline CDR1 and CDR2: GTSNPN and SVGIG (reference sequence). V lost 2 bases and J 4 bases, leaving 15 bases between the germline ends. This CDR3 has 15 residues. The CDR3 nucleotides read TGTGCCTGGAGTCGGACATTGAACCAGAATCAGCCCCAGCATTTT. Translation gives CAWSRTLNQNQPQHF.

This clonotype was seen ten or more times. The chain carries TRBV13 and TRBJ1-4; D ambiguous. This CDR3 is built from 11 residues. V was cut by 5 bases and J by 8 bases, with 6 bases left in between. Germline V gene lookup returns CDR1 PRHDT and CDR2 FYEKMQ (reference sequence). This chain's CDR3 is CASSRREKLFF. CDR3 nucleotides: TGTGCCAGCAGCCGGAGGGAAAAACTGTTTTTT.

V and J are TRBV20-1 and TRBJ2-6; 7 bases fit TRBD1. CDR1 and CDR2 (germline): DFQATT, SNEGSKA (reference sequence). Unmatched junction bases numbered 5, after V lost 5 bases and J lost 4 bases. The CDR3 is 14 residues long. DNA for the CDR3: TGCAGTGCTGTTCCGGGACAGGGGGCCAACGTCCTGACTTTC. This translates into CSAVPGQGANVLTF.

This clonotype was observed a few times. The V gene is TRBV24-1, the J gene TRBJ2-3, with 10 bases fitting TRBD2. CDR3 length equals 15 residues. In germline, CDR1 is KGHDR, CDR2 SFDVKD. The trim removed 7 bases at V and 4 bases at J, leaving 7 bases unmatched. Written as DNA, the CDR3 is TGTGCCACCAGGAGCGGGGGGGGTCAGGCAGATACGCAGTATTTT. It yields the protein CATRSGGGQADTQYF.

This chain links TRBV20-1 with TRBJ1-4; D remains unclear. The germline V gene encodes CDR1 DFQATT and CDR2 SNEGSKA (reference sequence). The CDR3 has 14 amino acids. Trimming pared 2 bases from V and 0 bases from J, leaving 7 bases between. CDR3 in amino acids: CSARTFATNEKLFF. CDR3 bases: TGCAGTGCTAGAACGTTTGCAACTAATGAAAAACTGTTTTTT.

This chain joins TRBV29-1 and TRBJ1-1; D unclear. Germline values: CDR1 SQVTM, CDR2 ANQGSEA. The germline V and J ends were trimmed by 6 bases and 0 bases, with 17 bases remaining between them. CDR3 length equals 15 residues. CDR3: CSVGFGQLLNTEAFF. CDR3 in DNA: TGCAGCGTGGGCTTCGGCCAGCTCTTGAACACTGAAGCTTTCTTT.

This clonotype was counted between two and nine times. The chain carries TRBV5-4 and TRBJ1-1; 7 bases fit TRBD1. Looked up from germline, CDR1 is SGHNT and CDR2 is YYREEE (reference sequence). The ends lost 2 bases at V and 2 bases at J; junction bases unmatched: 6. The CDR3 is made up of 15 amino acids. The CDR3 loop reads CASSLSGTVNTEAFF. DNA of the CDR3: TGTGCCAGCAGCTTATCCGGGACAGTTAACACTGAAGCTTTCTTT. Supplemented by reference TRBV5-4 and TRBJ1-1, the full variable domain reads ETGVTQSPTHLIKTRGQQVTLRCSSQSGHNTVSWYQQALGQGPQFIFQYYREEENGRGNFPPRFSGLQFPNYSSELNVNALELDDSALYLCASSLSGTVNTEAFFGQGTRLTVV.

This clonotype appeared a few times. V usage is TRBV6-1 and J usage is TRBJ2-5; tentatively, D is TRBD1 (6 bases). Trimming cost V 5 bases and J 1 base, with 11 bases left between them. The CDR3 runs to 14 residues. The germline V gene encodes CDR1 MNHNS and CDR2 SASEGT. This CDR3 reads CASSRTEGQETQYF. The CDR3 nucleotides are TGTGCCAGCAGTAGGACAGAAGGCCAAGAGACCCAGTACTTC.

In this sample, this clonotype turned up a few times. The chain uses TRBV12-3 or TRBV12-4 and TRBJ1-5; no definite D call. This CDR3 contains 17 residues. Trimming stripped 2 bases from V and 0 bases from J, with 14 bases between. The CDR3 DNA sequence: TGTGCCAGCAGTTTACAACAGCCCACCTTTAGCAATCAGCCCCAGCATTTT. Translating gives CASSLQQPTFSNQPQHF.

This clonotype was observed many times. The chain is built from TRBV27 and TRBJ2-1; 11 positions match TRBD2. CDR3 size: 15 residues. Germline V gene data show CDR1 as MNHEY and CDR2 as SMNVEV (reference sequence). J lost 6 bases, V lost 2 bases, and 3 bases had no gene match. In DNA, the CDR3 is TGTGCCAGCAGTTTAGGTAGCGGGAGGGCCAATGAGCAGTTCTTC. Its protein product is CASSLGSGRANEQFF.